Shown below are 29 T cell receptor beta chains from a single sample sequenced in a study of T cell repertoires in cytomegalovirus infection. MiXCR, applied by TCRdb to the reads, yields one record per CDR3 protein. The sample consists of roughly 150,000 distinct CDR3 sequences, about a quarter of them appearing once. The source material was PBMCs. These receptors came from a human donor in good health (CMV status not recorded). Some clones in this sample may be carry-over from other donors' samples.

V and J are TRBV12-3 or TRBV12-4 and TRBJ2-1, with D perhaps TRBD1 (5 bases). V was pared by 3 bases and J by 6 bases, with 18 bases between. The length of the CDR3 is 16 residues. The CDR3 bases are TGTGCCAGCAGTTTGATGGCTGGGGCACTGGCCAATGAGCAGTTCTTC. This codes for CASSLMAGALANEQFF.

This clonotype was counted only a few times. The chain links TRBV12-3 or TRBV12-4 to TRBJ2-3, with a possible D match to TRBD2 (5 bases). The V gene lost 6 bases and the J gene lost 4 bases, with 17 bases spanning the gap. The CDR3 consists of 15 residues. CDR3 residues: CASSPPSAGADTQYF. In nucleotides, the CDR3 is TGTGCCAGCAGCCCTCCTAGTGCCGGGGCAGATACGCAGTATTTT.

This clonotype was found a few times. This CDR3 is CAWSPGPIGYTF. CDR3 nucleotides: TGTGCCTGGAGTCCAGGACCTATTGGTTACACCTTC. This chain links TRBV30 with TRBJ1-2; D unresolved. CDR3 size: 12 residues. V shed 2 bases and J shed 11 bases, with 15 bases lying between them. Germline loops: CDR1 GTSNPN, CDR2 SVGIG (reference sequence).

This clonotype came up many times. This chain joins TRBV7-2 and TRBJ2-5; possible D gene TRBD2, 6 bases. This CDR3 has 17 amino acids. Germline V gene lookup returns CDR1 SGHTA and CDR2 FQGNSA. Trimming stripped 1 base from V and 1 base from J, with 16 bases between. The CDR3 DNA follows: TGTGCCAGCAGCTTAGAGCTCTACGGCGGGGCCCAAGAGACCCAGTACTTC. It codes for CASSLELYGGAQETQYF. Full variable domain (missing parts from reference TRBV7-2 and TRBJ2-5): GAGVSQSPSNKVTEKGKDVELRCDPISGHTALYWYRQSLGQGLEFLIYFQGNSAPDKSGLPSDRFSAERTGGSVSTLTIQRTQQEDSAVYLCASSLELYGGAQETQYFGPGTRLLVL.

This clonotype was observed a single time. The genes are TRBV7-4 and TRBJ2-1; 13 bases fit TRBD2. Germline values: CDR1 SGHVT, CDR2 SQSDAQ. V lost 5 bases, J lost 10 bases, and 5 bases stayed unmatched. The CDR3 is 14 amino acids. The CDR3 spells CASSPRTSGGEQFF. CDR3 nucleotide sequence: TGTGCCAGCAGCCCGCGGACTAGCGGGGGAGAGCAGTTCTTC.

The table lists this clonotype with a few counts. V gene TRBV27 combines with J gene TRBJ2-7; 8 positions agree with TRBD1. J was trimmed by 5 bases and V by 6 bases; bases with no gene match: 9. Germline-derived CDR1 and CDR2 are MNHEY and SMNVEV (reference sequence). This CDR3 has 14 amino acids. Here the CDR3 DNA reads TGTGCCAGCAGCATCCTGACAGGGGACAACGAGCAGTACTTC. It encodes CASSILTGDNEQYF.

This clonotype was recorded only once. The rearrangement links TRBV30 to TRBJ2-7, with TRBD2 matching 8 bases. This CDR3 is 14 amino acids long. Unmatched junction bases numbered 9, after V lost 5 bases and J lost 3 bases. Germline V CDR1 and CDR2: GTSNPN, SVGIG (reference sequence). The CDR3 reads CAWSSGGALYEQYF. The CDR3 region has the DNA TGTGCCTGGTCTTCGGGAGGGGCCCTCTACGAGCAGTACTTC.

There are many counts of this clonotype. The chain recombines TRBV7-2 with TRBJ2-1, with D unclear. V was clipped by 3 bases and J by 0 bases, with 6 bases between them. The germline V gene encodes CDR1 SGHTA and CDR2 FQGNSA. The CDR3 spans 14 residues. CDR3 in amino acids: CASSLSPSYNEQFF. The CDR3 nucleotides read TGTGCCAGCAGCTTGTCACCCTCCTACAATGAGCAGTTCTTC.

Note on this clonotype: Relative to the germline gene, one junction end is altered; a read error may explain this. CDR3 in amino acids: CASTSRGQTGNTIHF. The CDR3 DNA is TGCGCCAGCACCTCAAGAGGGCAGACGGGAAACACCATACATTTT. The chain has TRBV4-1 and TRBJ1-3; no definite D call. In germline, CDR1 is MGHRA, CDR2 YSYEKL. The CDR3 length is 15 residues.

The chain links TRBV19 to TRBJ2-7; TRBD2 might be the D (5 bases). This CDR3 region has 14 residues. Trimming pared 9 bases from V and 1 base from J, leaving 16 bases between. Per the germline V gene, CDR1 is LNHDA and CDR2 is SQIVND (reference sequence). This CDR3 reads CASRWRKESYEQYF. In DNA, the CDR3 is TGTGCCAGCCGATGGAGGAAGGAATCCTACGAGCAGTACTTC.

The rearrangement uses TRBV6-1 and TRBJ2-6; TRBD2 agrees at 8 bases. There are 17 residues in the CDR3. The germline CDR1 and CDR2 sequences are MNHNS and SASEGT. Trimming cost V 7 bases and J 2 bases; bases outside gene matches: 10. DNA of the CDR3: TGTGCCAGCAAGGCCGGGGGGGGAGGGACTGGGGCCAACGTCCTGACTTTC. Translating gives CASKAGGGGTGANVLTF.

The table lists this clonotype with many counts. V gene TRBV12-3 or TRBV12-4 combines with J gene TRBJ2-5; TRBD2 matches at 10 bases. Unmatched junction bases numbered 11, after V lost 4 bases and J lost 6 bases. This CDR3 region has 16 residues. The CDR3 here is CASSSDGLAARQTQYF. The CDR3, as DNA: TGTGCCAGCAGTTCGGACGGACTAGCGGCAAGGCAGACCCAGTACTTC.

This clonotype was seen only a few times. V usage is TRBV6-5 and J usage is TRBJ1-1; D remains ambiguous. CDR3 length: 16 amino acids. Trimming stripped 0 bases from V and 6 bases from J, with 17 bases between. The germline V gene has CDR1 MNHEY and CDR2 SVGAGI. DNA for the CDR3: TGTGCCAGCAGTTACTCGAAACATGGGTCGGGAGCTGAAGCTTTCTTT. Translation gives CASSYSKHGSGAEAFF.

This clonotype was seen more than once but under ten times. This chain connects TRBV7-2 to TRBJ2-5, with D maybe TRBD2 (6 bases). The CDR3 covers 14 residues. CDR1 SGHTA and CDR2 FQGNSA come from the germline V gene. V was pared by 4 bases and J by 1 base, with 10 bases between. The chain's CDR3 is CASSYRGAQETQYF. CDR3 bases: TGTGCCAGCAGCTATCGCGGGGCCCAAGAGACCCAGTACTTC.

Details on this clonotype: A much more abundant neighbour one base away suggests this may be a read error. This chain uses TRBV7-9 with TRBJ2-2; TRBD2 agrees at 7 bases. Germline assignment: CDR1 SEHNR and CDR2 FQNEAQ (reference sequence). CDR3 size: 16 residues. The CDR3: CARSRGPGLLSGELFF. The CDR3 coding sequence is TGTGCCCGCAGCCGCGGTCCGGGACTACTTTCCGGGGAGCTGTTTTTT.

V usage is TRBV2 and J usage is TRBJ1-1; TRBD1 is a possible D gene (5 bases). The CDR3 length is 13 residues. Trimming removed 6 bases at V and 2 bases at J, with 10 bases between. Germline-derived CDR1 and CDR2 are SNHLY and FYNNEI. This CDR3 reads CASSRDQNTEAFF. The DNA of the CDR3 is TGTGCCAGCAGCAGGGACCAAAACACTGAAGCTTTCTTT.

The gene calls are TRBV29-1 and TRBJ2-7; D perhaps matches TRBD1 (6 bases). The ends were cut back, 7 bases at V and 2 bases at J, with 15 bases in the middle. The CDR3 contains 13 residues. Germline CDR1 and CDR2: SQVTM and ANQGSEA. Written as DNA, the CDR3 is TGCAGCGCAATTCGACAGGATACCTACGAGCAGTACTTC. This translates into CSAIRQDTYEQYF.

This clonotype was detected once. No conserved phenylalanine or tryptophan is present at the end of the CDR3, so a read error is the likely explanation. In nucleotides, the CDR3 is TGTGCCAGCAGAGGGACAGGGAGTTCGGAGACCCAGTACCTC. This gives the protein CASRGTGSSETQYL. V and J are TRBV6-5 and TRBJ2-5; 9 positions match TRBD1. Germline values: CDR1 MNHEY, CDR2 SVGAGI. The CDR3 is 14 residues long. After removal of 6 bases from V and 5 bases from J, the junction contained 7 bases not matched to a gene.

The chain employs TRBV12-3 or TRBV12-4 and TRBJ2-1; the D is unclear. The CDR3 runs 13 residues. The germline V and J ends were trimmed by 2 bases and 5 bases, with 7 bases remaining between them. CDR3 sequence reads: CASSLMHDNEQFF. For the CDR3, the DNA is TGTGCCAGCAGTTTAATGCACGACAATGAGCAGTTCTTC.

This clonotype was counted a few times. The chain combines TRBV11-3 with TRBJ1-4; D is perhaps TRBD1 (6 bases). V was pared by 3 bases and J by 7 bases, with 12 bases between. This CDR3 has 14 amino acids. Germline values: CDR1 SGHNT, CDR2 YENEEA. CDR3 nucleotides: TGTGCCAGCAGCTTTCGGGGGCAGGGTGAAAAACTGTTTTTT. Translation gives CASSFRGQGEKLFF.

The chain is built from TRBV11-2 and TRBJ1-2, with 7 bases identical to TRBD1. The CDR3 has 14 amino acids. With V trimmed by 5 bases and J by 6 bases, 9 bases remained unmatched. The germline gives CDR1 SGHAT, CDR2 FQNNGV. The CDR3 is CASSQDRVGHGYTF. CDR3 coding DNA: TGTGCCAGCAGCCAAGACAGGGTGGGCCATGGCTACACCTTC.

This clonotype was recorded many times. V usage is TRBV29-1 and J usage is TRBJ1-1; 11 bases fit TRBD1. Germline assignment: CDR1 SQVTM and CDR2 ANQGSEA. The CDR3 covers 13 residues. Trimming cost V 7 bases and J 7 bases; bases outside gene matches: 8. CDR3 bases: TGCAGCGATACGGACAGGGGGCGCGGTGAAGCTTTCTTT. This translates into CSDTDRGRGEAFF.

This clonotype has a handful of counts. V usage is TRBV25-1 and J usage is TRBJ2-2, with 7 bases fitting TRBD1. Trimming at V came to 8 bases and at J to 3 bases, leaving 6 bases not matched to a gene. This CDR3 has 14 amino acids. Germline V gene sequence: CDR1 MGHDK, CDR2 SYGVNS. CDR3 sequence: CASLGTAYTGELFF. The CDR3 coding sequence is TGTGCCAGCCTCGGGACAGCGTACACCGGGGAGCTGTTTTTT.

In this sample, this clonotype turned up a few times. This chain links TRBV7-6 with TRBJ2-3; 8 nucleotides match TRBD2. Trimming at V came to 5 bases and at J to 6 bases, leaving 13 bases not matched to a gene. Germline lookup yields CDR1 SGHVS and CDR2 FNYEAQ. The CDR3 consists of 16 residues. CDR3 protein: CASSITSGPPRDTQYF. Written as DNA, the CDR3 is TGTGCCAGCAGCATAACTAGCGGACCTCCGAGGGATACGCAGTATTTT.

This clonotype was seen a handful of times. The chain combines TRBV6-1 with TRBJ1-2; a weak D match, TRBD1 (5 bases). The V end was cut by 5 bases, the J end by 7 bases, with 17 bases between. Per germline, CDR1 MNHNS and CDR2 SASEGT. There are 14 residues in the CDR3. The CDR3 protein is CASSRGVKLGGYTF. The CDR3 DNA sequence: TGTGCCAGCAGTCGAGGGGTGAAACTTGGTGGCTACACCTTC.

This clonotype showed up just a few times. This rearrangement joins TRBV7-8 to TRBJ2-3; the D gene is possibly TRBD1 (5 bases). CDR1 SGHVS and CDR2 FQNEAQ come from the germline V gene. The V and J ends lost 1 base and 1 base respectively, with 15 bases between them. This CDR3 comprises 17 residues. Here the CDR3 reads CASSLGNTGTGTDTQYF. The CDR3 DNA reads as TGTGCCAGCAGCTTAGGGAATACAGGCACCGGCACAGATACGCAGTATTTT.

The chain joins TRBV2 to TRBJ2-3, with 7 bases identical to TRBD1. V was clipped by 2 bases and J by 2 bases; unmatched bases: 7. The V gene's germline CDR1 is SNHLY and CDR2 FYNNEI. The CDR3 covers 16 residues. The chain's CDR3 is CASSELRDRDTDTQYF. The CDR3 nucleotides are TGTGCCAGCAGTGAACTCCGGGACAGAGACACAGATACGCAGTATTTT.

The V and J genes are TRBV4-2 and TRBJ2-6; D ambiguous. The length of the CDR3 is 19 residues. From germline, CDR1 is LGHNA and CDR2 YNFKEQ. V was clipped by 0 bases and J by 1 base, with 16 bases between them. The CDR3 nucleotides read TGTGCCAGCAGCCAAGAAAGGGCAGATATTAGTTCTGGGGCCAACGTCCTGACTTTC. Translation gives CASSQERADISSGANVLTF.

CDR3 sequence reads: CAISRQGFDNEQFF. In DNA, the CDR3 is TGTGCCATCAGTAGACAGGGTTTCGACAATGAGCAGTTCTTC. The V call is TRBV10-3, the J call TRBJ2-1, with 7 bases lining up with TRBD1. The CDR3 extends over 14 amino acids. Germline assignment: CDR1 ENHRY and CDR2 SYGVKD. V dropped 5 bases and J dropped 5; count of bases not matched to a gene: 6.